The 3 T cell receptor beta chains below all came from one sample that was sequenced in a study of tumour-infiltrating T cells in Burkitt lymphoma. The table came from immunoSEQ multiplex PCR; TCRdb's copy has only in-frame clones and leaves some out. The data show about 6,000 clones, 15% to 20% seen once. Sequences were obtained from tumor tissue. The receptors shown here come from a human donor with diffuse large B-cell lymphoma.

The rearrangement uses TRBV5-5 and TRBJ2-3; D not certain. V was shortened by 4 bases and J by 3 bases, with 15 bases between the two germline ends. Germline-derived CDR1 and CDR2 are SGHKS and YYEKEE (reference sequence). This CDR3 is built from 15 residues. CDR3 nucleotide sequence: TGTGCCAGCAGCCCGGACCCCCCTCGTACAGATACGCAGTATTTT. It encodes CASSPDPPRTDTQYF.

V usage is TRBV28 and J usage is TRBJ1-1; D possibly corresponds to TRBD1 (6 bases). The CDR3 covers 13 residues. V gave up 5 bases and J gave up 4 bases, with 11 bases separating them. CDR1 is MDHEN, CDR2 SYDVKM, per germline. The CDR3 spells CASSLQGGTEAFF. CDR3 nucleotides: TGTGCCAGCAGTCTACAGGGCGGCACTGAAGCTTTCTTT.

The V call is TRBV9, the J call TRBJ2-1, with 8 bases aligning to TRBD2. The CDR3 is 14 amino acids. CDR1 and CDR2 from the germline V gene are SGDLS and YYNGEE. The V and J ends lost 4 bases and 7 bases, in that order; junction bases with no gene match: 7. The CDR3, as DNA: TGTGCCAGCAGCCTGGGAGCGGGGGTGAATGAGCAGTTCTTC. It translates to CASSLGAGVNEQFF.